The rows below give T cell receptor beta chains drawn from one sample of a study of OX40 agonist ivuxolimab in advanced cancers. Data came from immunoSEQ multiplex PCR; TCRdb stores just in-frame clones and leaves some out. The table records about 82,000 clones, around 90% of them present only once. This sample comprised CD4+ or CD8+ T cells sorted from blood, obtained in a trial of the OX40 agonist ivuxolimab. These receptors all come from an adult with an advanced solid tumor such as melanoma, head and neck, liver or kidney cancer. Each CDR3 is given with its conserved first and last residue. The D gene is left open where the match is weak. Expanded clones are given a class, and other clones once, few, many or no size at all.

.	TRBV28	once	TRBJ1-2	TGTGCCAGCAGTTTAGGGGCCCAGTACCGACGTGGCTACACCTTC	CASSLGAQYRRGYTF
TRBD2	TRBV2	.	TRBJ2-1	TGTGCCAGCAGTGAGGTTCTTGCGGGAGGGATGGTGGAGCAGTTCTTC	CASSEVLAGGMVEQFF
.	TRBV5-1	once	TRBJ2-7	TGCGCCAGCAGCTCCGAGGGGCGACTAGGGGCGGGTGACGAGCAGTACTTC	CASSSEGRLGAGDEQYF
.	TRBV19	.	TRBJ1-5	TGTGCCAGTAGTTCGGGGGCATATAGCAATCAGCCCCAGCATTTT	CASSSGAYSNQPQHF
.	TRBV7-7	.	TRBJ2-5	TGTGCTAGCAGCCCCAGATTGGGCGTAGGGGCAGAGACCCAGTACTTC	CASSPRLGVGAETQYF
.	TRBV10-3	.	TRBJ2-3	TGTGCCATCGGCCCTGGGGCCACAGATACGCAGTATTTT	CAIGPGATDTQYF
.	TRBV9	.	TRBJ2-1	TGTGCCAGCAGCCCAGTTCCCGGGACTCAGGCTGAGCAGTTCTTC	CASSPVPGTQAEQFF
.	TRBV7-9	.	TRBJ1-1	TGTGCCAGCAGCCTTGGATCCCTCGAAGCTTTCTTT	CASSLGSLEAFF
.	TRBV4-3	.	TRBJ1-3	TGCGCCAGCAGCCCGGGTAACTCTGGAAACACCATATATTTT	CASSPGNSGNTIYF
TRBD2	TRBV19	.	TRBJ2-2	TGTGCCAGTAGTTGGACTAGCGGGAGGGTGGAGCTGTTTTTT	CASSWTSGRVELFF
.	TRBV18	.	TRBJ2-2	TGTGCCAGCTCACCACCGGGTGTGGGGGCGAACACCGGGGAGCTGTTTTTT	CASSPPGVGANTGELFF
TRBD2	TRBV11-2	.	TRBJ2-5	TGTGCCAGCAGCCTAGCGGGAAGAGGACGAGAGACCCAGTACTTC	CASSLAGRGRETQYF
TRBD2	TRBV9	.	TRBJ2-5	TGTGCCAGCAGCGTAGCTCCGCTAGCGGACCAAGAGACCCAGTACTTC	CASSVAPLADQETQYF
TRBD1	TRBV2	.	TRBJ2-7	TGTGCCAGCAGCGAGGGACAGGGAAAGTACGAGCAGTACTTC	CASSEGQGKYEQYF
.	TRBV13	once	TRBJ2-7	TGTGCCAGCAGCTTTAGTCTAGGGAGGGGGGTTTACGAGCAGTACTTC	CASSFSLGRGVYEQYF
.	TRBV27	.	TRBJ1-2	TGTGCCAGCAGGATCGGGACGGATTATGGCTACACCTTC	CASRIGTDYGYTF
.	TRBV5-5	.	TRBJ1-4	TGTGCCAGCAGCACTGCAGGAGAGTATTATGAAAAACTGTTTTTT	CASSTAGEYYEKLFF
.	TRBV7-3	.	TRBJ2-1	TGTGCCAGCAGTCTTACCCCTAACAATGAGCAGTTCTTC	CASSLTPNNEQFF
.	TRBV6-6	once	TRBJ2-5	TGTGCCAGCAGTGACAAGGACACCGTCCAAGAGACCCAGTACTTC	CASSDKDTVQETQYF
TRBD2	TRBV7-9	.	TRBJ2-7	TGTGCCAGCAGCTCCCACCGACTAGCGGGAGCGGGTGAGCAGTACTTC	CASSSHRLAGAGEQYF
TRBD1	TRBV7-2	.	TRBJ2-1	TGTGCCAGCAGCTTTCAGGGGGCTGGTGAGCAGTTCTTC	CASSFQGAGEQFF
.	TRBV18	.	TRBJ2-7	TGTGCCAGCTCACTTAAGGGAACCGGGCACGAGCAGTACTTC	CASSLKGTGHEQYF
.	TRBV14	.	TRBJ2-7	TGTGCCAGCAGCCAAGGTGGCGGGGTCACCTACGAGCAGTACTTC	CASSQGGGVTYEQYF
.	TRBV15	.	TRBJ2-5	TGTGCCACCAGCGAGCGTACCGGGACCCAGTACTTC	CATSERTGTQYF
.	TRBV29-1	.	TRBJ2-2	TGCAGCGTTAACCAGGGGGGCCTGGTCGGGGAGCTGTTTTTT	CSVNQGGLVGELFF
TRBD2	TRBV27	.	TRBJ2-7	TGTGCCAGCAGTCCCGGGACTATTTGGGAGGCCTACGAGCAGTACTTC	CASSPGTIWEAYEQYF
.	TRBV9	.	TRBJ1-2	TGTGCCAGCAGCGTATCAGTTAACTATGGCTACACCTTC	CASSVSVNYGYTF
.	TRBV7-9	few	TRBJ2-3	TGTGCCAGCAGGTGGGGTGGGACAGATACGCAGTATTTT	CASRWGGTDTQYF
.	TRBV6-5	.	TRBJ2-3	TGTGCCAGCAGTTACTCAGGAGGCAAGGGCACAGATACGCAGTATTTT	CASSYSGGKGTDTQYF
.	TRBV29-1	.	TRBJ2-3	TGCAGCGTCCCGGGCCCTGGGACAGATACGCAGTATTTT	CSVPGPGTDTQYF
.	TRBV6-5	once	TRBJ1-1	TGTGCCAGCACCCAAGGGGTTGAAGCTTTCTTT	CASTQGVEAFF
.	TRBV30	.	TRBJ1-5	TGTGCCTGGAGTGTAGGTCCTTGGGGCAATCAGCCCCAGCATTTT	CAWSVGPWGNQPQHF
.	TRBV6-5	.	TRBJ1-5	TGTGCCAGCAGCAAAAGGGGACAGCCCCAGCATTTT	CASSKRGQPQHF
.	TRBV28	.	TRBJ1-2	TGTGCCAGCAGCGCAGCCCAGAACTATGGCTACACCTTC	CASSAAQNYGYTF
.	TRBV7-3	.	TRBJ1-1	TGTGCCAGCAGCTTAGGCGCGGGGAACACTGAAGCTTTCTTT	CASSLGAGNTEAFF
.	TRBV7-8	.	TRBJ2-7	TGTGCCAGCAGCGATCCTCCCGACTCGGGGGGCCTTATTGGGCAGTACTTC	CASSDPPDSGGLIGQYF
.	TRBV7-9	.	TRBJ2-4	TGTGCCAGCACCTTTAGTCCACACATTCAGTACTTC	CASTFSPHIQYF
.	TRBV18	once	TRBJ2-7	TGTGCCAGCTCACCACCGGACAGGCGCGGGGGCTACGAGCAGTACTTC	CASSPPDRRGGYEQYF
.	TRBV5-6	.	TRBJ1-3	TGTGCCAGCAGCTTGTCCAGCACCTTCTCTGGAAACACCATATATTTT	CASSLSSTFSGNTIYF
TRBD2	TRBV18	.	TRBJ2-2	TGTGCCAGCTCACCAGGGACTAGCGGGACCGGGGAGCTGTTTTTT	CASSPGTSGTGELFF
.	TRBV6-6	.	TRBJ1-1	TGTGCCAGCAGACTCTCGACAGGATGGAACACTGAAGCTTTCTTT	CASRLSTGWNTEAFF
TRBD1	TRBV11-2	.	TRBJ2-1	TGTGCCAGCAGAACTAGGGGGACAGGAGTATACAATGAGCAGTTCTTC	CASRTRGTGVYNEQFF
.	TRBV7-2	.	TRBJ2-1	TGTGCCAGCACCTCGAGGGGTGTCATGCCACATGAGCAGTTCTTC	CASTSRGVMPHEQFF
TRBD1	TRBV5-5	.	TRBJ1-4	TGTGCCAGCAGCCGGGGGGACAGGGATATTGAAAAACTGTTTTTT	CASSRGDRDIEKLFF
TRBD1	TRBV6-6	.	TRBJ2-7	TGTGCCAGCAGTTCGCGACAGGGGGCCAACGAGCAGTACTTC	CASSSRQGANEQYF
TRBD1	TRBV14	once	TRBJ2-5	TGTGCCAGCAGCCCCCTGGTAATCAGGGGGCAAGAGACCCAGTACTTC	CASSPLVIRGQETQYF
.	TRBV7-2	.	TRBJ1-5	TGTGCCAGCAGCTTAGAGAGCAATCAGCCCCAGCATTTT	CASSLESNQPQHF
TRBD2	TRBV13	.	TRBJ2-5	TGTGCCAGCAGCAACGTTGGGGGGGGGCAAGAGACCCAGTACTTC	CASSNVGGGQETQYF
TRBD1	TRBV29-1	.	TRBJ2-7	TGCAGCGTGCCGGACAGGGGGGGATACGAGCAGTACTTC	CSVPDRGGYEQYF
.	TRBV10-3	once	TRBJ2-7	TGTGCCATCAGAAACGGGACAATTAAGAAGCAGTACTTC	CAIRNGTIKKQYF
TRBD2	TRBV15	.	TRBJ2-3	TGTGCCACCAGCAACAGGAACGGGAGGGGCACGGATACGCAGTATTTT	CATSNRNGRGTDTQYF
.	TRBV21-1	.	TRBJ2-7	TGTGCCAGCAGCACATTCCGGGACAGGGATGGAGAGCAGTACTTC	CASSTFRDRDGEQYF
.	TRBV28	few	TRBJ1-4	TGTGCCAGCAGTAGGGAGGTGAGGGAAAAACTGTTTTTT	CASSREVREKLFF